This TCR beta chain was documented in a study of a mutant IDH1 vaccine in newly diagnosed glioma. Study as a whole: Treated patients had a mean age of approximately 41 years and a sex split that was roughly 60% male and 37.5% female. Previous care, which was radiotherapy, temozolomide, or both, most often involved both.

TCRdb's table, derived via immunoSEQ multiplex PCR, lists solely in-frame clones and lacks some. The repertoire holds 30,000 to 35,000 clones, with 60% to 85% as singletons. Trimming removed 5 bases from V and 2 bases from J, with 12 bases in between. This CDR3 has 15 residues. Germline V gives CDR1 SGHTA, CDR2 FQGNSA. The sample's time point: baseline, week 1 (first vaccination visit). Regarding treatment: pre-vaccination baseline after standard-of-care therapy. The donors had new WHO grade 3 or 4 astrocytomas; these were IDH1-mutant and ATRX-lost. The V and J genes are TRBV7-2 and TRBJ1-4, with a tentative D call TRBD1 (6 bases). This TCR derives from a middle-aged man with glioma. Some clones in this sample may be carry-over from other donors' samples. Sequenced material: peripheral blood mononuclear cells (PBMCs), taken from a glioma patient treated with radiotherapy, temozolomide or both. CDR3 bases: TGTGCCAGCAGCCGCCAGGGGAACACTAATGAAAAACTGTTTTTT. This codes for CASSRQGNTNEKLFF. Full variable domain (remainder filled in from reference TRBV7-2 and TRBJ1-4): GAGVSQSPSNKVTEKGKDVELRCDPISGHTALYWYRQSLGQGLEFLIYFQGNSAPDKSGLPSDRFSAERTGGSVSTLTIQRTQQEDSAVYLCASSRQGNTNEKLFFGSGTQLSVL.